These 2 T cell receptor beta chains were all obtained from the same sample, sequenced in a study of molecular identifiers for immune sequencing clone quantification. TCRdb processed the PCR reads anew with MiXCR; each CDR3 protein has one entry. The sample carries about 640,000 distinct CDR3 sequences, 20% recorded once. The specimen sequenced was naive CD8+ T cells from blood, with Jurkat cell RNA spiked in. The subset denotes: FACS-sorted CD8+CD4-CCR7+CD45RA+ naive T cells. The receptors here all came from a human donor in good health. Some libraries in this study had Jurkat cell RNA spiked in.

As for this clonotype: A read error is possible here, since a much larger clone lies one base away. The chain links TRBV6-6 to TRBJ2-1; 10 bases line up with TRBD2. Germline CDR1 MNHNY, CDR2 SVGAGI (reference sequence). The CDR3 sequence is 16 residues long. The junction had 4 bases not matched to a gene; V was cut back by 1 base and J by 4 bases. The CDR3 bases are TGTGCCAGCAGTTACTTCCTAGCGGGAGAGTACAATGAGCAGTTCTTC. Its translation: CASSYFLAGEYNEQFF.

This clonotype came up many times. One end of the junction varies from germline; a read error may be responsible. The rearrangement uses TRBV5-1 and TRBJ1-1; D not certain. CDR3 length: 13 residues. Germline V gives CDR1 SGHRS, CDR2 YFSETQ. The CDR3 loop reads CASSLDGGTEAFF. In DNA, the CDR3 is TGTGCCAGCAGCTTAGATGGAGGCACTGAAGCTTTCTTT.